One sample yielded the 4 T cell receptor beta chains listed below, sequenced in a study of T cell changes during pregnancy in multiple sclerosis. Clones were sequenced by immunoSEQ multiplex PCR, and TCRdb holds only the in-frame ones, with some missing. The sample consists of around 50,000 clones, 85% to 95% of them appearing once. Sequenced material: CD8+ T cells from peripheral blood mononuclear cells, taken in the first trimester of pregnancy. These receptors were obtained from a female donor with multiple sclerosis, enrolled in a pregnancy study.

The CDR3: CASSQGYAYNEQFF. The CDR3 DNA reads as TGTGCCAGCAGCCAGGGCTACGCCTACAATGAGCAGTTCTTC. The chain has TRBV14 and TRBJ2-1; no firm D call. V was trimmed by 3 bases and J by 2 bases, leaving 8 bases between them. The CDR3 runs to 14 residues. Germline values: CDR1 SGHDN, CDR2 FVKESK.

The DNA for the CDR3 is TGTGCCAGTAGTAGAGGGGGCCTTCAGCCCCAGCATTTT. Protein: CASSRGGLQPQHF. The rearrangement links TRBV19 to TRBJ1-5; TRBD1 matches 7 bases. The V gene's germline CDR1 is LNHDA and CDR2 SQIVND (reference sequence). V gave up 4 bases and J gave up 6 bases; unmatched junction bases: 3. The CDR3 sequence is 13 residues long.

Here the CDR3 DNA reads TGCGCCAGCAGCCAAGATGTTATGGGGGCCTATGGCTACACCTTC. Protein sequence: CASSQDVMGAYGYTF. This rearrangement joins TRBV4-3 to TRBJ1-2; D might be TRBD1 (6 bases). The V gene's germline CDR1 is LGHNA and CDR2 YSLEER. Deletions cut 0 bases from V and 4 bases from J, with 12 bases between. This CDR3 has 15 residues.

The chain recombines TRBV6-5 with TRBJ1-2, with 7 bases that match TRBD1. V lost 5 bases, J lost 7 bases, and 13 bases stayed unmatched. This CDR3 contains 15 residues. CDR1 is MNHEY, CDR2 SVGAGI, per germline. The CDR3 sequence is CASSRTVTGVAGYTF. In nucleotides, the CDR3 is TGTGCCAGCAGTCGGACAGTAACAGGGGTCGCTGGCTACACCTTC.